Below, 14 T cell receptor beta chains from the same sample are listed, as sequenced in a study of ipilimumab plus nivolumab after autologous stem cell transplantation. Profiling relied on immunoSEQ multiplex PCR, and the TCRdb table lists in-frame clones only, not all of them. The sample lists just over 40,000 clones; nearly 95% were seen once. The starting material was PBMCs, obtained in a trial of ipilimumab plus nivolumab as post-transplant consolidation. The receptors stem from a male donor with multiple myeloma.

The rearrangement joins TRBV11-3 to TRBJ2-2; TRBD2 matches 7 bases. CDR3 length equals 17 residues. The trim removed 5 bases at V and 4 bases at J, leaving 13 bases unmatched. Germline CDR1 and CDR2: SGHNT and YENEEA. CDR3 sequence reads: CASSHSRREGSTGELFF. The CDR3 DNA sequence: TGTGCCAGCAGCCATTCGCGAAGGGAGGGTAGCACCGGGGAGCTGTTTTTT. Based on the CDR3 plus reference TRBV11-3 and TRBJ2-2, the full variable domain is EAGVVQSPRYKIIEKKQPVAFWCNPISGHNTLYWYLQNLGQGPELLIRYENEEAVDDSQLPKDRFSAERLKGVDSTLKIQPAELGDSAVYLCASSHSRREGSTGELFFGEGSRLTVL.

The chain joins TRBV7-2 to TRBJ2-7; tentative D call: TRBD1 (5 bases). Germline values: CDR1 SGHTA, CDR2 FQGNSA. CDR3 length: 15 amino acids. V was shortened by 1 base and J by 3 bases, with 13 bases between the two germline ends. The chain's CDR3 is CASSLGQGFLYEQYF. For the CDR3, the DNA is TGTGCCAGCAGCTTAGGTCAGGGATTCCTCTACGAGCAGTACTTC.

The chain recombines TRBV5-6 with TRBJ2-3; 9 positions agree with TRBD2. The V and J ends lost 5 bases and 5 bases, in that order; junction bases with no gene match: 9. Germline values: CDR1 SGHDT, CDR2 YYEEEE. The CDR3 has 15 residues. The DNA of the CDR3 is TGTGCCAGCAGGAGGGCGGGAGGGGGCATAGATACGCAGTATTTT. This codes for CASRRAGGGIDTQYF.

This chain connects TRBV5-1 to TRBJ2-7; TRBD1 matches at 9 bases. With 1 base clipped from V and 2 bases from J, the junction kept 1 base outside the gene matches. This CDR3 region has 14 residues. Germline V gene lookup returns CDR1 SGHRS and CDR2 YFSETQ. This CDR3 is CASSLTGGAYEQYF. As DNA, the CDR3 is TGCGCCAGCAGCTTGACAGGGGGCGCCTACGAGCAGTACTTC.

The CDR3 loop reads CASIPHRTTYNEQFF. CDR3 nucleotide sequence: TGTGCCAGCATTCCACATAGGACTACCTACAATGAGCAGTTCTTC. V and J are TRBV5-5 and TRBJ2-1, with D maybe TRBD2 (6 bases). The CDR3 totals 15 residues. V gave up 6 bases and J gave up 2 bases, with 15 bases separating them. CDR1 SGHKS and CDR2 YYEKEE come from the germline V gene (reference sequence). Combining the CDR3 with reference TRBV5-5 and TRBJ2-1 gives the whole variable domain DAGVTQSPTHLIKTRGQQVTLRCSPISGHKSVSWYQQVLGQGPQFIFQYYEKEERGRGNFPDRFSARQFPNYSSELNVNALLLGDSALYLCASIPHRTTYNEQFFGPGTRLTVL.

This chain uses TRBV28 with TRBJ1-5, with D possibly matching TRBD1 (5 bases). There are 17 residues in the CDR3. V was shortened by 3 bases and J by 5 bases, with 20 bases between the two germline ends. Germline CDR1 and CDR2: MDHEN and SYDVKM. CDR3 in DNA: TGTGCCAGCAGTTTTTTGACCGGGACGGAGCGGCATCAGCCCCAGCATTTT. Amino acid sequence: CASSFLTGTERHQPQHF.

Concerning this clone itself: Germline and junction disagree at one end, which may indicate a read error. In DNA form, the CDR3 reads TGTGCTAGCAGCCAAGGACAGGGGCCCTACGAGCAGTACTTC. Translated: CASSQGQGPYEQYF. The J gene is TRBJ2-7, the V gene TRBV7-7; 9 nucleotides align to TRBD1. Germline V gives CDR1 SSHAT, CDR2 FNYEAQ (reference sequence). This CDR3 is built from 14 residues.

The rearrangement joins TRBV27 to TRBJ2-7; TRBD1 agrees at 7 bases. V lost 5 bases, J lost 3 bases, and 7 bases stayed unmatched. CDR1 and CDR2 (germline): MNHEY, SMNVEV (reference sequence). The CDR3 totals 14 residues. CDR3 nucleotide sequence: TGTGCCAGCAGTCCGGGACAGTGGCTCTACGAGCAGTACTTC. It yields the protein CASSPGQWLYEQYF.

The chain carries TRBV4-1 and TRBJ2-3; no clear D. Germline CDR1 is MGHRA and CDR2 is YSYEKL. The V end lost 4 bases, the J end lost 0 bases, and 14 bases lay between the germline ends. The CDR3 runs 16 residues. CDR3 amino acids: CASSPSPATSTDTQYF. CDR3 in DNA: TGCGCCAGCAGCCCCTCGCCGGCTACTAGCACAGATACGCAGTATTTT.

The chain links TRBV5-4 to TRBJ2-3, with D tentatively TRBD2 (5 bases). In germline, CDR1 is SGHNT, CDR2 YYREEE (reference sequence). The germline V and J ends were trimmed by 0 bases and 1 base, with 9 bases remaining between them. The CDR3 sequence is 15 residues long. The DNA of the CDR3 is TGTGCCAGCAGCTTGGCCTTCGGGGGCACAGATACGCAGTATTTT. It translates to CASSLAFGGTDTQYF.

V usage is TRBV15 and J usage is TRBJ1-6; D gene ambiguous. Trimming stripped 4 bases from V and 5 bases from J, with 9 bases between. The CDR3 consists of 14 residues. CDR1 is LNHNV and CDR2 is YYDKDF in the germline V gene (reference sequence). The CDR3 region is CATSTTRDNSPLHF. The CDR3, as DNA: TGTGCCACCAGCACGACACGGGATAATTCACCCCTCCACTTT. Full variable domain (rest looked up from reference TRBV15 and TRBJ1-6): DAMVIQNPRYQVTQFGKPVTLSCSQTLNHNVMYWYQQKSSQAPKLLFHYYDKDFNNEADTPDNFQSRRPNTSFCFLDIRSPGLGDTAMYLCATSTTRDNSPLHFGNGTRLTVT.

This chain joins TRBV7-6 and TRBJ2-5, with 9 positions matching TRBD2. Germline CDR1 SGHVS, CDR2 FNYEAQ. CDR3 length: 17 residues. V lost 1 base to trimming and J lost 7 bases; unmatched junction nucleotides: 13. The CDR3 region has the DNA TGTGCCAGCAGCTTAGTCGGTAGCGGGAGAGGTGGCGGGACCCAGTACTTC. The encoded protein is CASSLVGSGRGGGTQYF.

The chain combines TRBV4-3 with TRBJ1-3; D gene uncertain. Trimming took 1 base from V and 0 from J, leaving 10 bases between them. Germline CDR1 reads LGHNA; CDR2 reads YSLEER. The CDR3 is 16 amino acids. This chain's CDR3 is CASSQAPPSSGNTIYF. The CDR3 coding sequence is TGCGCCAGCAGCCAAGCACCCCCGAGCTCTGGAAACACCATATATTTT.

The gene calls are TRBV7-9 and TRBJ1-4, with D unresolved. The V and J ends lost 2 bases and 5 bases respectively, with 6 bases between them. Looked up from germline, CDR1 is SEHNR and CDR2 is FQNEAQ (reference sequence). The CDR3 totals 13 residues. CDR3 coding DNA: TGTGCCAGCAGCTTATTTGAGAATGAAAAACTGTTTTTT. Its protein product is CASSLFENEKLFF.